This TCR beta chain was recovered during a study of cytomegalovirus exposure and HLA in healthy donors. Study background: Inside one of the first data releases sat about 85 million unique TCRs taken from HLA-typed donors.

This clone was found once. What it recognizes is unknown. Whole-study findings and limits: In vitro testing confirmed a few CMV-associated chains as specific for CMV antigens.

PCR amplification relied on 60 Vbeta primers (plus 13 Jbeta primers). This table comes from immunoSEQ multiplex PCR, and its TCRdb copy is limited to in-frame clones, with some not included. The table includes more than 150,000 clones, roughly 75% detected once. This receptor was identified in a woman in her twenties or thirties in good health and CMV-seronegative. The sequenced sample was PBMCs.

This CDR3 is CASSLAGSETQYF. The CDR3, as DNA: TGTGCCAGCAGCTTAGCGGGGTCGGAGACCCAGTACTTC. The V and J genes are TRBV13 and TRBJ2-5; TRBD2 is a possible D gene (5 bases). V was clipped by 1 base and J by 5 bases, with 8 bases between them. The germline V gene encodes CDR1 PRHDT and CDR2 FYEKMQ (reference sequence). The CDR3 runs to 13 residues.